The 8 T cell receptor beta chains in this list originate from one sample, sequenced in a study of T cell repertoires in cytomegalovirus infection. TCRdb re-analysed the reads in MiXCR, keeping a single row per CDR3 protein. The sample holds 180,000 or so distinct CDR3 sequences, 17% seen once. Input material: CD8+ T cells from PBMCs. The source of these receptors is a human donor in good health (CMV status not recorded). Some clones in this sample may be carry-over from other donors' samples.

This clonotype was seen more than once but under ten times. In nucleotides, the CDR3 is TGTGCCAGCAGTCTCCCGGGACAGGGGGCTGTCGATATTGGCTACACCTTC. Residues: CASSLPGQGAVDIGYTF. This chain joins TRBV28 and TRBJ1-2, with 12 bases identical to TRBD1. V lost 5 bases, J lost 7 bases, and 14 bases stayed unmatched. CDR1 and CDR2 from the germline V gene are MDHEN and SYDVKM. This CDR3 contains 17 residues.

The chain is built from TRBV20-1 and TRBJ2-7, with D perhaps matching TRBD1 (6 bases). From germline, CDR1 is DFQATT and CDR2 SNEGSKA (reference sequence). Between the trimmed V and J ends, which lost 3 bases and 5 bases, there was a span of 11 bases. The CDR3 length is 12 residues. CDR3 in DNA: TGCAGTGCTAGGAACAGGGACCACGAGCAGTACTTC. As protein: CSARNRDHEQYF.

This CDR3 is CSVEDLGQGPYEQYF. The CDR3 DNA is TGCAGCGTTGAAGATTTGGGCCAGGGCCCCTACGAGCAGTACTTC. The chain joins TRBV29-1 to TRBJ2-7; weak D call: TRBD1 (5 bases). Germline V CDR1 and CDR2: SQVTM, ANQGSEA. Trimming took 0 bases from V and 2 from J, leaving 14 bases between them. The CDR3 consists of 15 residues.

This clonotype was observed a few times. The chain is built from TRBV9 and TRBJ2-5; 7 bases align to TRBD1. The junction had 2 bases not matched to a gene; V was cut back by 2 bases and J by 1 base. Germline V CDR1 and CDR2: SGDLS, YYNGEE. The CDR3 sequence is 14 residues long. CDR3 protein: CASSVGTVQETQYF. CDR3 nucleotide sequence: TGTGCCAGCAGCGTGGGGACAGTCCAAGAGACCCAGTACTTC.

The chain combines TRBV28 with TRBJ2-2, with 9 bases lining up with TRBD1. The junction had 10 bases not matched to a gene; V was cut back by 7 bases and J by 4 bases. This CDR3 has 16 amino acids. The germline CDR1 and CDR2 sequences are MDHEN and SYDVKM. For the CDR3, the DNA is TGTGCCAGCACTCAACAGGGGGCTGTCATCACCGGGGAGCTGTTTTTT. Its translation is CASTQQGAVITGELFF.

This clonotype has more than one count but fewer than ten. This sequence joins TRBV6-2 or TRBV6-3 and TRBJ2-1, with 7 bases that match TRBD1. CDR3 length equals 17 residues. In germline, CDR1 is MNHEY, CDR2 SVGEGT. Trimming removed 3 bases from V and 9 bases from J; junction bases left unmatched: 17. The CDR3 is CASSYSRQGLGGGEQFF. CDR3 coding DNA: TGTGCCAGCAGTTATTCCCGACAGGGCCTAGGAGGAGGTGAGCAGTTCTTC.

The chain has TRBV2 and TRBJ2-3, with D unclear. The CDR3 has 12 amino acids. Trimming took 8 bases from V and 4 from J, leaving 10 bases between them. Germline loops: CDR1 SNHLY, CDR2 FYNNEI. DNA for the CDR3: TGTGCCAGCGGTGGCACCCCAGATACGCAGTATTTT. Translation gives CASGGTPDTQYF.

Only a few counts were recorded for this clonotype. J is TRBJ2-1 and V is TRBV7-6, with a tentative D call TRBD1 (5 bases). Trimming removed 1 base from V and 4 bases from J, with 11 bases in between. From germline, CDR1 is SGHVS and CDR2 FNYEAQ. This CDR3 spans 15 amino acids. The CDR3 loop is CASSLGGAVYNEQFF. As DNA, the CDR3 is TGTGCCAGCAGCTTAGGTGGGGCAGTTTACAATGAGCAGTTCTTC.